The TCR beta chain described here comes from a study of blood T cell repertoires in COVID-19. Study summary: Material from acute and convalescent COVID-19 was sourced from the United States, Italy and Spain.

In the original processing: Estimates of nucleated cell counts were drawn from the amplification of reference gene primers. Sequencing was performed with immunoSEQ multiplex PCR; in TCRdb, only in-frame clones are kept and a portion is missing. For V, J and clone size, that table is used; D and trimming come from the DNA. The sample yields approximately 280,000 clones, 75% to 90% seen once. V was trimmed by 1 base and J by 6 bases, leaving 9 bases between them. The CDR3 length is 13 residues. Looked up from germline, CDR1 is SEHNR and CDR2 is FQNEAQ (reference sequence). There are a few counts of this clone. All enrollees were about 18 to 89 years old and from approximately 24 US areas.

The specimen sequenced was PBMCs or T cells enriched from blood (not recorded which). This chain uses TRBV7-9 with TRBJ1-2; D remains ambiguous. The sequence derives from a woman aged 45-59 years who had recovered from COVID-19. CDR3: CASSLVQKDGYTF. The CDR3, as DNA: TGTGCCAGCAGCTTAGTACAGAAGGATGGCTACACCTTC.